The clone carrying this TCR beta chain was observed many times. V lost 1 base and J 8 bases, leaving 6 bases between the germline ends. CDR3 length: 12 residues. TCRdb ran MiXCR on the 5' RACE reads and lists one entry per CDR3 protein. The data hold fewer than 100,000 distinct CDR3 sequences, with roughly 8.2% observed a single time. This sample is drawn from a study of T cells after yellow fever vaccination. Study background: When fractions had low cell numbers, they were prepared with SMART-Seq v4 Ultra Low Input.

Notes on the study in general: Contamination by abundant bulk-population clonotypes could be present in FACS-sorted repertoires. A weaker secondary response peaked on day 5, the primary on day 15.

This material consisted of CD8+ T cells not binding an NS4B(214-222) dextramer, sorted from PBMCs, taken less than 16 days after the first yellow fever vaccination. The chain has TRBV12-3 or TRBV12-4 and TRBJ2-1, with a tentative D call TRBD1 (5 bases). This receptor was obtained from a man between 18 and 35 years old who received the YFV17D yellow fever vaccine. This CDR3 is CASSLGGDEQFF. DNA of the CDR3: TGTGCCAGCAGTTTAGGGGGCGATGAGCAGTTCTTC.